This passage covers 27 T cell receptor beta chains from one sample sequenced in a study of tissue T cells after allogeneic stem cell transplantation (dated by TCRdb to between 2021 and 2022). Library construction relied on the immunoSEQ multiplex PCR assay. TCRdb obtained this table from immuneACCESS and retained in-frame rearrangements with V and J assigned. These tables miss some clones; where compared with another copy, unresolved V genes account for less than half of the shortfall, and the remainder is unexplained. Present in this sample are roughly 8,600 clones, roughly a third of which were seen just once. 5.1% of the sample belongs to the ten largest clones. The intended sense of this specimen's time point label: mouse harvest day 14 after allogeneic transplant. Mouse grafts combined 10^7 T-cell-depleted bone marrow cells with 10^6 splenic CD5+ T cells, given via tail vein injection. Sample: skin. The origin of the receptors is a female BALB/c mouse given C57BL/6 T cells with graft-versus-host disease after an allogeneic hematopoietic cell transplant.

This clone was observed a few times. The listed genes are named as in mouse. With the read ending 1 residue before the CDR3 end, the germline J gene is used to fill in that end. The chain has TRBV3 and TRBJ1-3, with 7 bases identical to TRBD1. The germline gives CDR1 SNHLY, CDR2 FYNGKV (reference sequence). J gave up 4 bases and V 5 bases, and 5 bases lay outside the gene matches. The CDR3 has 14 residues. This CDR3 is CASSPTGRGNTLYF. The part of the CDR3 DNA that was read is TGTGCCAGCAGCCCGACAGGGAGGGGAAATACGCTCTAT.

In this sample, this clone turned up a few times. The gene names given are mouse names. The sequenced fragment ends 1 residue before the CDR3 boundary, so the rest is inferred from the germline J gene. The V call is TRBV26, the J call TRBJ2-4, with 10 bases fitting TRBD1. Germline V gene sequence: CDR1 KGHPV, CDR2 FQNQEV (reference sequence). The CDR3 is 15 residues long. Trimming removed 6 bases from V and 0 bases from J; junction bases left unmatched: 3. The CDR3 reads CASSRDRGSQNTLYF. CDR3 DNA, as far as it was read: TGTGCCAGCAGCCGGGACAGGGGTAGTCAAAACACCTTGTAC.

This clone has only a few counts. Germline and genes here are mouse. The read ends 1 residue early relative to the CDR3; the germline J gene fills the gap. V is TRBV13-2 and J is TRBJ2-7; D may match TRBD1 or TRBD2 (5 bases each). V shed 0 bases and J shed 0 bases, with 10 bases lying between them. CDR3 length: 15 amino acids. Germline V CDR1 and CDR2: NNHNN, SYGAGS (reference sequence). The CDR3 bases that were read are TGTGCCAGCGGTGATGCACGGGGCTTCTCCTATGAACAGTAC. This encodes CASGDARGFSYEQY. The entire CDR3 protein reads CASGDARGFSYEQYF.

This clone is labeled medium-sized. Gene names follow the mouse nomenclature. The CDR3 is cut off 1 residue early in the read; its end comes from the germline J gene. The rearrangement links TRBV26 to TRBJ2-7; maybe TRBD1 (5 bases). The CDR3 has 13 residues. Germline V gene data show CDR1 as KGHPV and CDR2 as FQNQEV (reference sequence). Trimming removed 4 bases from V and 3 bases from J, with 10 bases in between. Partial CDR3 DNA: TGTGCCAGCAGTCCCGGAGGGGTCTATGAACAGTAC. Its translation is CASSPGGVYEQY. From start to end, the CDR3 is CASSPGGVYEQYF.

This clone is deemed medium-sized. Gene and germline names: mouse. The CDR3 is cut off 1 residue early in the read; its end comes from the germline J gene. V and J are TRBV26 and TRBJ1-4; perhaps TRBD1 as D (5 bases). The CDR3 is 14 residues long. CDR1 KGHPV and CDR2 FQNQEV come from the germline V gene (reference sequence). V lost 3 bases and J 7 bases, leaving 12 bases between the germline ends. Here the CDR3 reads CASSLGGSGERLFF. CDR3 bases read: TGTGCCAGCAGTCTCGGGGGTAGTGGCGAAAGATTATTT.

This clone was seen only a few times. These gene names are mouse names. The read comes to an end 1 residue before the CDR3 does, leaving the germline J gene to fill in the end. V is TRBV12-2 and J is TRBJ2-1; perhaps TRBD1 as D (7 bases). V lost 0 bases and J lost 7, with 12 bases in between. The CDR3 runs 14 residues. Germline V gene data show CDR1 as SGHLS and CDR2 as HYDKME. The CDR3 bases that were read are TGTGCCAGCTCTCTCGAGGGGGCGCTGGCTGAGCAGTTC. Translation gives CASSLEGALAEQF. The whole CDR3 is CASSLEGALAEQFF.

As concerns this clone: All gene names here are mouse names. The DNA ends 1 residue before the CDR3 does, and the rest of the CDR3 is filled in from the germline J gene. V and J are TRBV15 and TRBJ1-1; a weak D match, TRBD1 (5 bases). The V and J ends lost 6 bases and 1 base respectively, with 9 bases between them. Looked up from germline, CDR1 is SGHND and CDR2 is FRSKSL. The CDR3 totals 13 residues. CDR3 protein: CASSTDRNTEVFF. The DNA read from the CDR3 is TGTGCCAGCAGCACCGACAGAAACACAGAAGTCTTC.

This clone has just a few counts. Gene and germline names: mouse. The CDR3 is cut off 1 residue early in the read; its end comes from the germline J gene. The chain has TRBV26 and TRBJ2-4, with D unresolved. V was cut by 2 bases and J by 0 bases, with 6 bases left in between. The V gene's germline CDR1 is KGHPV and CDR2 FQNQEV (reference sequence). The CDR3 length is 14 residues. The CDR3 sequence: CASSLGNSQNTLYF. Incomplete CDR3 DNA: TGTGCCAGCAGTCTGGGGAATAGTCAAAACACCTTGTAC.

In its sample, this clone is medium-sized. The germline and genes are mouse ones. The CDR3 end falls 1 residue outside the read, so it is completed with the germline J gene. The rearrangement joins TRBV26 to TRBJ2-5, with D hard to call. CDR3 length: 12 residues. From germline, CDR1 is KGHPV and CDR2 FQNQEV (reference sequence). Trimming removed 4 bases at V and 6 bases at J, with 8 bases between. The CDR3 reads CASSPGGDTQYF. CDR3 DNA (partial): TGTGCCAGCAGTCCCGGTGGGGACACCCAGTAC.

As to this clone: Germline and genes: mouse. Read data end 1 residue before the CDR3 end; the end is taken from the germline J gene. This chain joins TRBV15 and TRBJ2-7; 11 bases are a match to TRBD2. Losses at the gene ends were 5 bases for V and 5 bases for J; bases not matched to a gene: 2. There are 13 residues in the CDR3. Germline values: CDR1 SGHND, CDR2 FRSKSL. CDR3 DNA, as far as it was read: TGTGCCAGCAGTCGGACTGGGGGGAATGAACAGTAC. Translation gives CASSRTGGNEQY. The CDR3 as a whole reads CASSRTGGNEQYF.

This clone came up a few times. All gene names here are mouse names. CDR3 sequence reads: CASSPRLGQNTLYF. The sequenced CDR3 bases are TGTGCCAGCAGTCCAAGACTGGGACAAAACACCTTGTAC. The chain joins TRBV26 to TRBJ2-4, with 7 bases fitting TRBD2. The DNA ends 1 residue before the CDR3 does, and the rest of the CDR3 is filled in from the germline J gene. The CDR3 sequence is 14 residues long. Germline CDR1 reads KGHPV; CDR2 reads FQNQEV (reference sequence). V was clipped by 4 bases and J by 3 bases; unmatched bases: 4.

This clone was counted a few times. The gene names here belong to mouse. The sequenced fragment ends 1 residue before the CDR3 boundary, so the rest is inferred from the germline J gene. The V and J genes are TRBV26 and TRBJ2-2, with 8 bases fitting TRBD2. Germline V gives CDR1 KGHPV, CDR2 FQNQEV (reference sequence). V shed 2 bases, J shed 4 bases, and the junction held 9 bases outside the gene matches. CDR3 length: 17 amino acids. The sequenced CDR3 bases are TGTGCCAGCAGTCTGAGAGCTGGGGGGACCTTCACCGGGCAGCTCTAC. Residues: CASSLRAGGTFTGQLY. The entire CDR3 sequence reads CASSLRAGGTFTGQLYF.

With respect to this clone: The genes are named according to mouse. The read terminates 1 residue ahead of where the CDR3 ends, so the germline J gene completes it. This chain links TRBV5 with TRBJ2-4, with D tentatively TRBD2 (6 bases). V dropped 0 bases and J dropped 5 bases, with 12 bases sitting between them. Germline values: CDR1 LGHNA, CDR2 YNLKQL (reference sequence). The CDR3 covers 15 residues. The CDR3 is CASSQDAGVGNTLYF. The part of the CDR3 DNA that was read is TGTGCCAGCAGCCAAGATGCTGGGGTGGGAAACACCTTGTAC.

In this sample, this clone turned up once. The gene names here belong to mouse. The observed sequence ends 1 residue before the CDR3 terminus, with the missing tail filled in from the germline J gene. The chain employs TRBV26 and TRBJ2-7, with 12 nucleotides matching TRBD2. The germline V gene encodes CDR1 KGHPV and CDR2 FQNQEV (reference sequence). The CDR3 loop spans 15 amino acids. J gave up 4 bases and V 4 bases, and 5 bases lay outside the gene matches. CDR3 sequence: CASSPRTGGGYEQYF. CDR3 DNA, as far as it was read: TGTGCCAGCAGTCCCCGGACTGGGGGGGGGTATGAACAGTAC.

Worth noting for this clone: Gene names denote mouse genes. Partial CDR3 DNA: TGTGCAAGCAGCTTAGGACAGAAAGACACCCAGTAC. Translating gives CASSLGQKDTQY. The whole CDR3 protein reads CASSLGQKDTQYF. The rearrangement links TRBV16 to TRBJ2-5; a possible D gene is TRBD1 (5 bases). The missing CDR3 end, 1 residue past where the read stops, is filled in from the germline J gene. This CDR3 has 13 amino acids. Trimming pared 1 base from V and 4 bases from J, leaving 6 bases between. The germline CDR1 and CDR2 sequences are SGHSA and FRNQAP.

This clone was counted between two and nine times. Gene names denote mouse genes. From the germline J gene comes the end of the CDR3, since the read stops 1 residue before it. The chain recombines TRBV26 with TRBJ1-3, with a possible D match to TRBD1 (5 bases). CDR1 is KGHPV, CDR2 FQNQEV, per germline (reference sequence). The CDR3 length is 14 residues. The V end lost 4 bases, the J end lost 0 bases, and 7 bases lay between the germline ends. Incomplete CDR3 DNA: TGTGCCAGCAGTCACGACAGTTCTGGAAATACGCTCTAT. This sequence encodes CASSHDSSGNTLY. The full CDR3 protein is CASSHDSSGNTLYF.

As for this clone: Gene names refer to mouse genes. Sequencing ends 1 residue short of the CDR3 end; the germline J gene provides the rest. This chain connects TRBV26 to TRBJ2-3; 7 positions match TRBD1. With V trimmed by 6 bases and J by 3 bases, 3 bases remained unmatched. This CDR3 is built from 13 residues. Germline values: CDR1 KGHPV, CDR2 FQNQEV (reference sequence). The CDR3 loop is CASRETGAETLYF. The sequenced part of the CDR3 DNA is TGTGCCAGCAGGGAGACAGGGGCAGAAACGCTGTAT.

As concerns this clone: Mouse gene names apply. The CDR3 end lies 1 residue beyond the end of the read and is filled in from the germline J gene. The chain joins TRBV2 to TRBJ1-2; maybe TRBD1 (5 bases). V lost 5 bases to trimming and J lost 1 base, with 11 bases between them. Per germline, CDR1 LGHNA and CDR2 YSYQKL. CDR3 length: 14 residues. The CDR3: CASSSRRVNSDYTF. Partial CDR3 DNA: TGTGCCAGCAGCTCCCGCAGGGTAAACTCCGACTACACC.

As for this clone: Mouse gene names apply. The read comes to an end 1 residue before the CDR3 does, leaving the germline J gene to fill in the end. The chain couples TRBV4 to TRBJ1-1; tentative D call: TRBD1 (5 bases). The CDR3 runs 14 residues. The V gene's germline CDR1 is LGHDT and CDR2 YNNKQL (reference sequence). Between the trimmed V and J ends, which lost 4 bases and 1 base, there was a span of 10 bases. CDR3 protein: CASSWGGANTEVFF. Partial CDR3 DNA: TGTGCCAGCAGCTGGGGCGGGGCGAACACAGAAGTCTTC.

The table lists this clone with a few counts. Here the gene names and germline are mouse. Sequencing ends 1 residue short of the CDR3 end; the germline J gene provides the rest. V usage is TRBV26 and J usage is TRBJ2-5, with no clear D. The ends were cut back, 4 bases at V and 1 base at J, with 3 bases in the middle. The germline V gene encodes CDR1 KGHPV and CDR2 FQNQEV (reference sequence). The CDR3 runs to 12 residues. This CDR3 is CASSPDQDTQYF. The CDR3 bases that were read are TGTGCCAGCAGTCCCGACCAAGACACCCAGTAC.

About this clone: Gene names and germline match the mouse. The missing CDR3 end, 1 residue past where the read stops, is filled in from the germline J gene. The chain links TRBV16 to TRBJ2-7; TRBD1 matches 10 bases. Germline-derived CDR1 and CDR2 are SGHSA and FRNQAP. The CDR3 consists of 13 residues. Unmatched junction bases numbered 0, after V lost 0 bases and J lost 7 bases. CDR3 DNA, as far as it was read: TGTGCAAGCAGCTTAGAGGGACAGGGGGAACAGTAC. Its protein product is CASSLEGQGEQY. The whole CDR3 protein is CASSLEGQGEQYF.

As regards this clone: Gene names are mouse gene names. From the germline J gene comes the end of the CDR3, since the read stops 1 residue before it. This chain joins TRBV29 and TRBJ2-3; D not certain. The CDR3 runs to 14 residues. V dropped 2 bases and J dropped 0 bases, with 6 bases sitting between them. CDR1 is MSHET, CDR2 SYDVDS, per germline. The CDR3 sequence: CASSLSRSAETLYF. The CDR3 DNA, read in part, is TGTGCTAGCAGTTTAAGCAGAAGTGCAGAAACGCTGTAT.

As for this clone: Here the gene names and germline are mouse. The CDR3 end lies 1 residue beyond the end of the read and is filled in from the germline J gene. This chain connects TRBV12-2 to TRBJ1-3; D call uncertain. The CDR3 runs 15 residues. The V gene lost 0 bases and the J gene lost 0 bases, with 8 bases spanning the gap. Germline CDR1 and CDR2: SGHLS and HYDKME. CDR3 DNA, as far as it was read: TGTGCCAGCTCTCTCGAACAGTATTCTGGAAATACGCTCTAT. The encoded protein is CASSLEQYSGNTLY. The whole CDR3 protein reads CASSLEQYSGNTLYF. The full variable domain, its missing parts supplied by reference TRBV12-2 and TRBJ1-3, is NSGVVQSPRYIIKGKGERSILKCIPISGHLSVAWYQQTQGQELKFFIQHYDKMERDKGNLPSRFSVQQFDDYHSEMNMSALELEDSAVYFCASSLEQYSGNTLYFGEGSRLIVV.

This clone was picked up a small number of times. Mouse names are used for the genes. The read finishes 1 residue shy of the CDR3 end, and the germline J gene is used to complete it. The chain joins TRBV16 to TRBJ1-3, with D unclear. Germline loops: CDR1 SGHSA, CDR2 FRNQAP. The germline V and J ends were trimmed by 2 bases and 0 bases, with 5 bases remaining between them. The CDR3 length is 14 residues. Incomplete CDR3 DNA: TGTGCAAGCAGCTTACACGGTTCTGGAAATACGCTCTAT. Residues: CASSLHGSGNTLY. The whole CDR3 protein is CASSLHGSGNTLYF. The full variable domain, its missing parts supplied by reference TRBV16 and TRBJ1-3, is NAGVIQTPRHKVTGKGQEATLWCEPISGHSAVFWYRQTIVQGLEFLTYFRNQAPIDDSGMPKERFSAQMPNQSHSTLKIQSTQPQDSAVYLCASSLHGSGNTLYFGEGSRLIVV.

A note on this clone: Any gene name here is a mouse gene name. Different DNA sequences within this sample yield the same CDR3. The CDR3 region is CASSLSNWGAETLYF. The sequenced part of the CDR3 DNA is TGTGCCAGCAGTCTGTCGAACTGGGGTGCAGAAACGCTGTAT. The V call is TRBV26, the J call TRBJ2-3; D possibly corresponds to TRBD2 (6 bases). The read terminates 1 residue ahead of where the CDR3 ends, so the germline J gene completes it. This CDR3 has 15 residues. The germline CDR1 and CDR2 sequences are KGHPV and FQNQEV (reference sequence). Between the trimmed V and J ends, which lost 0 bases and 1 base, there was a span of 8 bases.

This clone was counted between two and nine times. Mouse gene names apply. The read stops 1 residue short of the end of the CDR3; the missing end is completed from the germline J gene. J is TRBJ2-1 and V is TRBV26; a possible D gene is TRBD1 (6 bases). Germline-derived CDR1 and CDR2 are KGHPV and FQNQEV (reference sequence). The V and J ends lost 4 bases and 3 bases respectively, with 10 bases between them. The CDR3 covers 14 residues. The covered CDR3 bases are TGTGCCAGCAGTCAAGGGACAACCTATGCTGAGCAGTTC. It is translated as CASSQGTTYAEQF. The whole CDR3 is CASSQGTTYAEQFF.

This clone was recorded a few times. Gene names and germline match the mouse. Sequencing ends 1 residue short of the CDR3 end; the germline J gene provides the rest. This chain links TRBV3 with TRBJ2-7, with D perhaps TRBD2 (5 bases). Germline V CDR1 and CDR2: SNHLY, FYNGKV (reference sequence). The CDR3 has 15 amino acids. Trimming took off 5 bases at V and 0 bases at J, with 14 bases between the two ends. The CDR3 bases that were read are TGTGCCAGCAGCCCCAATCGACTGAGCTCCTATGAACAGTAC. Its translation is CASSPNRLSSYEQY. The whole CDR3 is CASSPNRLSSYEQYF.